Listed here is a single T cell receptor (beta chain). What this receptor recognizes is not known. Base qualities are not provided; no much larger clone lies one nucleotide away. The data are from a study of shared clonotypes between healthy human individuals (dated by TCRdb to between 2020 and 2021). Notes on the research overall: The cohort comprised two women and a few men aged 18 to 49 years. Per donor, three plates each were used for CD4 naive and CD4 memory, two for CD8 naive, and one for CD8 memory. Different laboratories and diverse techniques were used to prepare libraries and sequence TCR repertoires, to increase sequencing depth and limit assay-specific biases. Each donor's leukapheresis produced roughly between roughly 0.85 and 10 billion PBMCs. To estimate repertoire size and how much clonotype sharing occurs between individuals, the study deeply sequenced the blood TCR repertoires of five healthy adults. What the research found in general, with its limitations: The small number of donors limited the genetic and exposure-history diversity represented. When a handful of donors were compared, the shared fraction of clonotypes was roughly 5% for naive CD4, roughly 3.4% for naive CD8, about 2.4% for memory CD4, and around 0.4% for memory CD8. Sampling was restricted to blood, and TCR repertoires in tissue are likely to differ from TCR repertoires in blood. Higher generation probabilities were observed for clonotypes shared by all four sorted-subset donors than for non-shared clonotypes. Rarefaction of sorted-subset datasets indicated incomplete sequencing despite the large sequencing depth. Based on pairwise subsampling, the degree of clonotype sharing among donors was expected to be affected by sequencing depth. Estimated clonotype richness was generally larger for naive than for memory subsets.

The germline V gene (reference sequence) gives CDR1 as MNHEY and CDR2 as SMNVEV. V is pared back by 2 bases and J by 4 bases, with 10 bases lying between the germline termini. Its CDR3 holds 14 amino acids, cysteine through phenylalanine. Only CDR3 DNA remains: 42 bases, in frame from the first base. The donors were healthy, HIV-negative adults with no recently reported acute infections or vaccinations. All donors were Caucasian adults living in Nashville, Tennessee, USA. CD4+ T cells were enriched by magnetic negative selection, after which naive cells were positively selected on CD45RA and the negative fraction was taken as the memory subset. Blood was obtained by leukapheresis, after which PBMCs were separated by Ficoll-Histopaque density gradient centrifugation and cryopreserved in liquid nitrogen vapor phase. Analytical flow cytometry was used to check the purity and quantity of each magnetically sorted T cell population. Genomic DNA was isolated from every sorted fraction and measured by UV absorbance on a Nanodrop 2000c.

Using the deep immunoSEQ assay, TCR CDR3 regions were amplified from genomic DNA by multiplex PCR. For each cell subset, the extracted genomic DNA was distributed evenly across all wells of several immunoSEQ 96-well plates, and each plate served as one replicate. Each replicate PCR for sorted subsets received around 210 ng genomic DNA, equal to tens of thousands of T cell genomes. Purified libraries were measured with a Qubit 3.0 fluorometer, size-checked on a Bioanalyzer 2100, and measured again with the KAPA Library Quantification kit. Every immunoSEQ 96-well plate was sequenced on a dedicated single-read 150-cycle Illumina NextSeq 550 flow cell. The authors' pipeline ran thus. Because only junctional sequences without quality scores were contained in the immunoSEQ output, filtering matching that applied to full-length reads could not be performed. To assign V/J genes and CDR3, sequences were annotated using PyIR, a Python wrapper for IgBLAST v1.9, with IMGT germline references. Reads were removed for weak V/J assignments (E-value above 1e-6), missing CDR3, stop codons, out-of-frame junctions, or ambiguous translated residues. A V3J clonotype was defined by an identical inferred V gene, J gene, and CDR3 amino acid sequence. Percentage overlap between repertoires was calculated by dividing the number of shared unique clonotypes by the size of the smaller repertoire. RTK rarefaction, the Chao1 estimator, and Recon v2.1 estimates of unobserved clonotypes were used to assess repertoire richness. Generation probabilities for all TCRbeta clonotypes obtained by the gDNA method from four donors were computed using OLGA. TCRdb holds this immuneACCESS table with in-frame rearrangements only. Some clones are missing; in checked studies, unresolved V genes explain under half, and the rest has no known cause. V and J calls and clone size are those listed in that table; D and trimming were worked out from the DNA. The sample table lists millions of clones, over 85% of them with a count of one. The ten most abundant clones make up under 0.15% of the sample.

This sequence originates from a man younger than 35 in good health. The sequenced material came from naive CD4+ T cells sorted from blood. This sample's cell subset or site label indicates: CD45RA+ positively selected. The chain was built from TRBV27 and TRBJ2-3, and the D gene may be TRBD2, 5 bases matching. At the DNA level, the sequence is TGTGCCAGCAGTTTACGGCTAGCTGCAGATACGCAGTATTTT. This encodes CASSLRLAADTQYF.